What follows are 7 T cell receptor beta chains derived from one specimen sequenced in a study of CD8+ T cells in alopecia areata. RNA was extracted and reverse transcribed into cDNA as the sequencing template. TCRdb keeps only in-frame clones here, not all; method: immunoSEQ multiplex PCR. The table has 150,000 or so clones, roughly 50% seen once. Sequenced material: CD4+ T cells sorted from blood. The receptors were sampled from a human donor with alopecia areata.

J is TRBJ1-1 and V is TRBV29-1; unclear D gene. V was shortened by 4 bases and J by 1 base, with 7 bases between the two germline ends. In germline, CDR1 is SQVTM, CDR2 ANQGSEA. The CDR3 is made up of 12 amino acids. The CDR3 protein is CSVGGQNTEAFF. Here the CDR3 DNA reads TGCAGCGTTGGAGGTCAGAACACTGAAGCTTTCTTT.

V usage is TRBV21-1 and J usage is TRBJ2-4. TRBV21-1 is described as a pseudogene. This CDR3 region has 16 residues. The chain's CDR3 is CASSRGKTGRENIQYF. CDR3 nucleotide sequence: TGTGCCAGCAGCAGGGGGAAGACAGGGAGGGAAAACATTCAGTACTTC.

CDR3 residues: CASSLGGTTDTQYF. In DNA, the CDR3 is TGCGCCAGCAGCTTGGGGGGCACCACAGATACGCAGTATTTT. The chain links TRBV5-1 to TRBJ2-3; tentatively, D is TRBD1 (5 bases). Germline lookup yields CDR1 SGHRS and CDR2 YFSETQ. Trimming pared 0 bases from V and 2 bases from J, leaving 7 bases between. The CDR3 covers 14 residues.

The chain links TRBV10-3 to TRBJ2-7; no clear D. The CDR3 length is 11 residues. The germline CDR1 and CDR2 sequences are ENHRY and SYGVKD. V gave up 11 bases and J gave up 2 bases, with 10 bases separating them. CDR3 region: CAVQTTYEQYF. CDR3 nucleotides: TGTGCCGTACAGACCACCTACGAGCAGTACTTC.

This chain connects TRBV20-1 to TRBJ2-1; D perhaps matches TRBD2 (6 bases). The CDR3 loop spans 11 amino acids. V lost 0 bases, J lost 13 bases, and 10 bases lay in between. The germline V gene encodes CDR1 DFQATT and CDR2 SNEGSKA (reference sequence). CDR3 sequence reads: CSARDKEGQFF. The DNA of the CDR3 is TGCAGTGCTAGAGATAAGGAGGGCCAGTTCTTC.

This clone has just one count. The chain couples TRBV9 to TRBJ2-1, with 7 nucleotides matching TRBD1. CDR1 SGDLS and CDR2 YYNGEE come from the germline V gene. The CDR3 is 13 residues long. V dropped 3 bases and J dropped 9; count of bases not matched to a gene: 6. The DNA for the CDR3 is TGTGCCAGCAGCGGGACAGGATATAGTGAGCAGTTCTTC. This gives the protein CASSGTGYSEQFF.

The genes are TRBV30 and TRBJ2-6, with 8 nucleotides matching TRBD1. Germline V gene lookup returns CDR1 GTSNPN and CDR2 SVGIG (reference sequence). The V gene end was trimmed by 5 bases and the J gene end by 1 base; junction bases not matched to a gene: 4. The CDR3 spans 15 residues. This chain's CDR3 is CAWDRGSSGANVLTF. As DNA, the CDR3 is TGTGCCTGGGACAGGGGAAGTTCTGGGGCCAACGTCCTGACTTTC.